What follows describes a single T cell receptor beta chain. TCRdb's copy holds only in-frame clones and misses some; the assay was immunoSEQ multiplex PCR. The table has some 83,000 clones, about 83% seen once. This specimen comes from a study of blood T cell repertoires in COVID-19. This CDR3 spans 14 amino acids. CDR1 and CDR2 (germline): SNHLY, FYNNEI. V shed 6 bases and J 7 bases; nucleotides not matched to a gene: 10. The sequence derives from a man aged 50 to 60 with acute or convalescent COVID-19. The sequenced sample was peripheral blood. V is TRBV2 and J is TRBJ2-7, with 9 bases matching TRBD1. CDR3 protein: CASRRQGESAEQYF. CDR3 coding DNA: TGTGCCAGCAGAAGACAGGGGGAATCGGCTGAGCAGTACTTC.